These 26 T cell receptor beta chains share one sample of origin, sequenced in a study of tumor and adjacent non-tumor tissue in lung cancer. RNA was extracted from bulk tissue without any cell sorting. Distant lung tissue was collected more than 3 cm away from the tumor edge. A modified ARM-PCR protocol with three rounds of nested PCR amplified TCRbeta. A single record per CDR3 protein comes from TCRdb applying MiXCR to the multiplex PCR reads. This table has about 67,000 distinct CDR3 sequences, around 82% appearing once. Sequencing used distant non-tumor lung tissue. The origin of the receptors is a man aged 55 to 70 with non-small cell lung cancer.

As regards this clonotype: Mismatch with germline at one junction end may stem from a read error. This rearrangement joins TRBV6-5 to TRBJ2-2; D possibly uses TRBD1 or TRBD2 (6 bases each). This CDR3 has 13 amino acids. Per the germline V gene, CDR1 is MNHEY and CDR2 is SVGAGI. For the CDR3, the DNA is TGTGTCAGCAGTTACAAGGGGGGCGTCGAGCTGTTTTTT. It specifies CVSSYKGGVELFF.

In regard to this clonotype: Just one base apart from a much larger clone, this may be a read error. J is TRBJ1-2 and V is TRBV20-1; D not certain. CDR1 and CDR2 from the germline V gene are DFQATT and SNEGSKA (reference sequence). V lost 5 bases, J lost 2 bases, and 9 bases lay in between. The CDR3 has 12 amino acids. The CDR3 sequence: CSAGEQNYGYTF. CDR3 in DNA: TGCAGTGCTGGTGAACAGAACTATGGCTACACCTTC.

This clonotype appeared a few times. A much larger clone differs by one base, so this may be a read error. V and J are TRBV20-1 and TRBJ2-7; the D gene is possibly TRBD2 (6 bases). The V gene's germline CDR1 is DFQATT and CDR2 SNEGSKA (reference sequence). This CDR3 has 12 residues. The CDR3 DNA sequence: TGCAATGCTAGGAGGGTTGCCTACGAGCAGTACTTC. Translation: CNARRVAYEQYF.

V and J are TRBV10-2 and TRBJ2-2; possibly TRBD1 for D (6 bases). Germline values: CDR1 WSHSY, CDR2 SAAADI. The germline V and J ends were trimmed by 7 bases and 2 bases, with 11 bases remaining between them. This CDR3 is built from 14 residues. CDR3 sequence (DNA): TGCGCCAGCATCCAGGGGCAAAACACCGGGGAGCTGTTTTTT. Translation: CASIQGQNTGELFF.

This sequence joins TRBV29-1 and TRBJ2-1; a weak D match, TRBD2 (7 bases). Germline V gene lookup returns CDR1 SQVTM and CDR2 ANQGSEA. V was shortened by 7 bases and J by 6 bases, with 34 bases between the two germline ends. This CDR3 has 19 amino acids. This CDR3 is CSGWGGRGSPSLRSNEQFF. As DNA, the CDR3 is TGCAGCGGCTGGGGGGGGCGCGGGAGCCCGTCATTGAGGAGCAATGAGCAGTTCTTC.

This clonotype was detected a few times. This may be a read error: a much more frequent sequence differs by one nucleotide. V usage is TRBV11-2 and J usage is TRBJ2-1, with D perhaps TRBD1 (6 bases). The CDR3 consists of 13 residues. Germline V gene lookup returns CDR1 SGHAT and CDR2 FQNNGV. The CDR3 region is CASGPEPQGEQLF. The CDR3 nucleotides read TGTGCCAGCGGCCCAGAACCACAGGGTGAGCAGCTCTTC.

In the case of this clonotype: A read error may produce the germline difference seen at one junction end. This chain connects TRBV11-3 to TRBJ2-7; 12 bases align to TRBD1. This CDR3 region has 15 residues. The germline V gene has CDR1 SGHNT and CDR2 YENEEA. DNA of the CDR3: TGTGTCAGCAGCCCCACGGGACAGGGGGCTCGTGAGCAGTACTTC. It is translated as CVSSPTGQGAREQYF. The complete variable domain, with remaining parts taken from reference TRBV11-3 and TRBJ2-7, reads EAGVVQSPRYKIIEKKQPVAFWCNPISGHNTLYWYLQNLGQGPELLIRYENEEAVDDSQLPKDRFSAERLKGVDSTLKIQPAELGDSAVYLCVSSPTGQGAREQYFGPGTRLTVT.

Many counts were recorded for this clonotype. The chain recombines TRBV20-1 with TRBJ1-3; D remains unclear. Germline CDR1 and CDR2: DFQATT and SNEGSKA (reference sequence). This CDR3 has 11 residues. V gave up 5 bases and J gave up 4 bases, with 6 bases separating them. The CDR3 sequence is CSARRGNTIYF. The CDR3 DNA reads TGCAGTGCTCGTAGAGGAAACACCATATATTTT.

Notes on this clonotype: The final CDR3 position lacks the conserved phenylalanine or tryptophan, pointing to a likely read error. This chain links TRBV4-1 with TRBJ2-3, with D maybe TRBD1 (5 bases). The CDR3 length is 16 residues. V dropped 1 base and J dropped 2 bases, with 13 bases sitting between them. Germline-derived CDR1 and CDR2 are MGHRA and YSYEKL. The CDR3 nucleotides read TGCGCCAGCAGCCAAGTATTCTGGGGCGTCACAGATACGCAGTATCTT. Amino acids: CASSQVFWGVTDTQYL.

As for this clonotype: Compared with germline, one end of the junction differs, possibly owing to a read error. The genes are TRBV14 and TRBJ2-2, with D perhaps matching TRBD2 (6 bases). In germline, CDR1 is SGHDN, CDR2 FVKESK. This CDR3 comprises 16 residues. CDR3 DNA sequence: TGTGCCAGCAGCCAAGTTGGGCTAGCGTTCACCGGGAAGCTGTTTTTT. This encodes CASSQVGLAFTGKLFF.

Turning to this clonotype: Because the CDR3 is missing its conserved closing phenylalanine or tryptophan, this is likely a read error. The chain combines TRBV10-1 with TRBJ2-6; D perhaps matches TRBD2 (6 bases). CDR1 is WNHNN, CDR2 SYGVQD, per germline (reference sequence). There are 16 residues in the CDR3. In DNA form, the CDR3 reads TGCGCGGGCAGTCCGGGACTGTCAGGTGGAGCCAACGTCCTGACTCTC. Translating it yields CAGSPGLSGGANVLTL.

This clonotype was seen ten or more times. The V call is TRBV11-2, the J call TRBJ2-1, with D hard to call. The CDR3 loop spans 14 amino acids. The germline V and J ends were trimmed by 2 bases and 3 bases, with 8 bases remaining between them. Germline CDR1 is SGHAT and CDR2 is FQNNGV. This chain's CDR3 is CASSLKGYYNEQFF. Here the CDR3 DNA reads TGTGCCAGCAGCTTAAAGGGATACTACAATGAGCAGTTCTTC.

The rearrangement joins TRBV6-1 to TRBJ2-6; maybe TRBD1 (6 bases). V lost 7 bases and J lost 4, with 17 bases in between. The CDR3 contains 16 residues. In germline, CDR1 is MNHNS, CDR2 SASEGT. The CDR3 nucleotides are TGTGCCAGCAACCCAGAGGGGGTGACAGGGGCCAACGTCCTGACTTTC. Translation gives CASNPEGVTGANVLTF.

Points on this clonotype: This sequence may be a read error, since a much larger clone differs from it by one base. The chain is built from TRBV2 and TRBJ2-3; 14 bases match TRBD2. CDR3 size: 17 residues. Germline V gene sequence: CDR1 SNHLY, CDR2 FYNNEI. CDR3 residues: CASSAGLAGAGRDTQCF. CDR3 in DNA: TGTGCCAGCAGTGCGGGACTAGCGGGGGCTGGAAGAGATACGCAGTGTTTT. Combining the CDR3 with reference TRBV2 and TRBJ2-3 gives the whole variable domain EPEVTQTPSHQVTQMGQEVILRCVPISNHLYFYWYRQILGQKVEFLVSFYNNEISEKSEIFDDQFSVERPDGSNFTLKIRSTKLEDSAMYFCASSAGLAGAGRDTQCFGPGTRLTVL.

With respect to this clonotype: The junction departs from germline at one end; a sequencing error may be responsible. V usage is TRBV5-1 and J usage is TRBJ2-7; no firm D call. The CDR3 extends over 11 amino acids. Germline loops: CDR1 SGHRS, CDR2 YFSETQ. The CDR3 protein is CASSLADEQYF. In DNA, the CDR3 is TGCGCCAGCAGCTTGGCCGACGAGCAGTACTTT.

On this clonotype: Given a much more abundant clone one base away, this may be a read error. The gene calls are TRBV28 and TRBJ2-5; D tentatively reads TRBD1 or TRBD2 (5 bases each). In germline, CDR1 is MDHEN, CDR2 SYDVKM. This CDR3 has 14 residues. CDR3 in amino acids: CASNLEGPRETQYF. The DNA for the CDR3 is TGTGCCAGCAATTTAGAGGGGCCGCGGGAGACCCAGTACTTC.

With respect to this clonotype: One end of the junction varies from germline; a read error may be responsible. The chain joins TRBV6-6 to TRBJ1-2, with TRBD1 as a possible D gene (6 bases). The germline V gene encodes CDR1 MNHNY and CDR2 SVGAGI (reference sequence). The CDR3 length is 14 residues. CDR3 in DNA: TGTGCCAGCAGTCCGGGGGCGGGGCCCTATGGCTACTCATTC. It yields the protein CASSPGAGPYGYSF.

Remarks on this clonotype: A much larger clone is a single base away; this may be a read error. The chain couples TRBV7-9 to TRBJ1-5; TRBD1 might be the D (6 bases). Near its end, the DNA agrees better with TRBJ2-3, so the J call may be wrong. This CDR3 has 14 amino acids. Germline-derived CDR1 and CDR2 are SEHNR and FQNEAQ (reference sequence). The CDR3 region has the DNA TGTGCCAGCAGCACAGGGTATAGCAATCAGCCCCAGTATTTT. Residues: CASSTGYSNQPQYF.

This clonotype is deemed medium-sized. The CDR3 reads CASSVRQGSRAEQFF. The CDR3 DNA reads as TGTGCCAGCAGTGTCAGACAGGGGAGCCGGGCTGAGCAGTTCTTC. The chain recombines TRBV6-1 with TRBJ2-1, with 8 bases that match TRBD1. The J segment lost 9 bases and the V segment lost 4 bases, leaving 11 bases of the junction unmatched. This CDR3 has 15 residues. Per germline, CDR1 MNHNS and CDR2 SASEGT.

Note on this clonotype: One end of the junction is discordant with germline, which a read error may explain. The chain uses TRBV6-1 and TRBJ2-6; D remains ambiguous. Germline CDR1 is MNHNS and CDR2 is SASEGT. There are 14 residues in the CDR3. CDR3 protein: CASSGNSGANVLTF. CDR3 coding DNA: TGCGCCAGTAGTGGCAACTCTGGGGCCAACGTCCTGACTTTC.

As concerns this clonotype: A read error may account for a junction end that differs from germline. The V call is TRBV6-5, the J call TRBJ2-2, with D uncertain. The CDR3 is made up of 14 amino acids. The germline V gene has CDR1 MNHEY and CDR2 SVGAGI. In DNA, the CDR3 is TGTCCCAGCAGTTACAGACTGAACACCGGGGAGCTGTTTTTT. As protein: CPSSYRLNTGELFF.

The chain combines TRBV6-6 with TRBJ2-7; tentatively, D is TRBD1 or TRBD2 (6 bases each). V was clipped by 7 bases and J by 13 bases, with 20 bases between them. The length of the CDR3 is 12 residues. Germline CDR1 reads MNHNY; CDR2 reads SVGAGI (reference sequence). For the CDR3, the DNA is TGTGCCAGCATAGAGGGGGGATACGAGTATTACTTC. The encoded protein is CASIEGGYEYYF.

This rearrangement joins TRBV4-3 to TRBJ2-7; D unclear. The CDR3 consists of 13 residues. From germline, CDR1 is LGHNA and CDR2 YSLEER. The germline V and J ends were trimmed by 4 bases and 3 bases, with 10 bases remaining between them. The CDR3 nucleotides are TGCGCCAGCAGCCGGGTACTGAACTACGAGCAGTACTTC. Residues: CASSRVLNYEQYF.

This clonotype was counted ten times or more. J is TRBJ2-1 and V is TRBV7-9; 8 bases are shared with TRBD2. With V trimmed by 5 bases and J by 5 bases, 11 bases remained unmatched. Germline CDR1 reads SEHNR; CDR2 reads FQNEAQ (reference sequence). This CDR3 spans 16 amino acids. This CDR3 reads CASSRSGTSVHNEQFF. Written as DNA, the CDR3 is TGTGCCAGCAGCCGCTCCGGGACTAGTGTTCACAATGAGCAGTTCTTC.

Remarks on this clonotype: The junction does not match germline at one end; this may be a read error. The V call is TRBV29-1, the J call TRBJ2-3, with a tentative D call TRBD2 (6 bases). This CDR3 spans 14 amino acids. Germline V lookup: CDR1 SQVTM, CDR2 ANQGSEA. The CDR3: CGVEVGGTIDTQYF. CDR3 coding DNA: TGCGGCGTTGAAGTTGGGGGGACGATAGATACGCAGTATTTT.

This clonotype was observed many times. The V gene is TRBV2, the J gene TRBJ1-5, with no clear D. The CDR3 is made up of 14 amino acids. With 3 bases removed from V and 4 bases from J, the gap between germline ends came to 10 bases. Germline-derived CDR1 and CDR2 are SNHLY and FYNNEI. DNA for the CDR3: TGTGCCAGCAGTGAGGCGGAAAGGAATCAGCCCCAGCATTTT. Translated: CASSEAERNQPQHF.